This passage covers 27 T cell receptor beta chains from one sample sequenced in a study of T cell responses to AZD1222 COVID-19 vaccine. Data came from immunoSEQ multiplex PCR; TCRdb stores just in-frame clones and leaves some out. The sample gives more than 100,000 clones, 70% to 85% of which show up once; less than 8% is in the top ten. Sequenced material: peripheral blood, taken on day 0 of AZD1222 vaccination. All receptors come from an adult in good health.

The chain recombines TRBV29-1 with TRBJ2-3, with D uncertain. This CDR3 has 15 amino acids. V shed 5 bases and J shed 0 bases, with 15 bases lying between them. Germline assignment: CDR1 SQVTM and CDR2 ANQGSEA. The CDR3 coding sequence is TGCAGCGTTCATAGACTGGACGCAAGCACAGATACGCAGTATTTT. The encoded protein is CSVHRLDASTDTQYF.

This clone was seen just once. As DNA, the CDR3 is TGTGCCAGCAGCTTAGATCTGCTCAACACTGAAGCTTTCTTT. It specifies CASSLDLLNTEAFF. The rearrangement joins TRBV11-3 to TRBJ1-1; no firm D call. This CDR3 has 14 residues. The V and J ends lost 0 bases and 2 bases respectively, with 7 bases between them. Looked up from germline, CDR1 is SGHNT and CDR2 is YENEEA.

This clone was seen a handful of times. The rearrangement uses TRBV18 and TRBJ2-1, with 9 bases identical to TRBD1. This CDR3 has 16 residues. CDR1 is KGHSH and CDR2 is LQKENI in the germline V gene. The junction had 12 bases not matched to a gene; V was cut back by 5 bases and J by 7 bases. The DNA for the CDR3 is TGTGCCAGCTCATCAACGACAGGGGGAAATCTGAATGAGCAGTTCTTC. This codes for CASSSTTGGNLNEQFF.

In this sample, this clone turned up a few times. The J gene is TRBJ1-4, the V gene TRBV5-1; D is unclear. V was pared by 4 bases and J by 5 bases, with 12 bases between. The CDR3 covers 14 residues. Looked up from germline, CDR1 is SGHRS and CDR2 is YFSETQ. CDR3 sequence reads: CASSPWTGNEKLFF. Written as DNA, the CDR3 is TGCGCCAGCAGCCCCTGGACGGGGAATGAAAAACTGTTTTTT. Full variable domain (missing parts from reference TRBV5-1 and TRBJ1-4): KAGVTQTPRYLIKTRGQQVTLSCSPISGHRSVSWYQQTPGQGLQFLFEYFSETQRNKGNFPGRFSGRQFSNSRSEMNVSTLELGDSALYLCASSPWTGNEKLFFGSGTQLSVL.

This clone was counted only a few times. The rearrangement joins TRBV11-3 to TRBJ2-1; no reliable D call. Trimming took 6 bases from V and 10 from J, leaving 10 bases between them. Germline CDR1 SGHNT, CDR2 YENEEA. This CDR3 spans 11 amino acids. CDR3 amino acids: CASRTAEEQFF. CDR3 DNA: TGTGCCAGCAGAACGGCGGAGGAGCAGTTCTTC.

About this clone itself: The sample has other DNA sequences that encode this CDR3 too. The CDR3 here is CASSLGGAGELFF. Here the CDR3 DNA reads TGTGCCAGCAGTTTGGGAGGGGCCGGGGAGCTGTTTTTT. The rearrangement links TRBV27 to TRBJ2-2; 7 bases match TRBD2. CDR1 and CDR2 from the germline V gene are MNHEY and SMNVEV (reference sequence). V was pared by 3 bases and J by 6 bases, with 1 base of the junction left unmatched. The CDR3 totals 13 residues.

J is TRBJ1-2 and V is TRBV10-1, with D unclear. CDR1 and CDR2 (germline): WNHNN, SYGVQD (reference sequence). The V and J ends lost 4 bases and 1 base respectively, with 7 bases between them. This CDR3 is built from 13 residues. CDR3: CASSVGCNYGYTF. In DNA form, the CDR3 reads TGCGCCAGCAGTGTGGGCTGTAACTATGGCTACACCTTC.

The V call is TRBV4-2, the J call TRBJ2-6; D may be TRBD2 (5 bases). Looked up from germline, CDR1 is LGHNA and CDR2 is YNFKEQ. This CDR3 contains 15 residues. Trimming removed 1 base from V and 4 bases from J, with 8 bases in between. CDR3 residues: CASSQGPGGANVLTF. In DNA, the CDR3 is TGTGCCAGCAGCCAAGGTCCGGGAGGGGCCAACGTCCTGACTTTC.

This clone was seen once. This rearrangement joins TRBV4-2 to TRBJ2-3, with D possibly being TRBD2 (5 bases). Trimming took 3 bases from V and 0 from J, leaving 13 bases between them. The CDR3 has 16 amino acids. CDR1 and CDR2 from the germline V gene are LGHNA and YNFKEQ. The CDR3, as DNA: TGTGCCAGCAGCCAGATTGGACGGGGAAGCACAGATACGCAGTATTTT. Translating gives CASSQIGRGSTDTQYF.

The J gene is TRBJ1-2, the V gene TRBV28, with D tentatively TRBD1 (6 bases). This CDR3 spans 14 amino acids. V was clipped by 4 bases and J by 4 bases, with 13 bases between them. Germline CDR1 and CDR2: MDHEN and SYDVKM. The CDR3 nucleotides are TGTGCCAGCAGTTCACAGGGCGAGTTCTATGGCTACACCTTC. The encoded protein is CASSSQGEFYGYTF.

This clone appeared a few times. This rearrangement joins TRBV2 to TRBJ1-3; D remains ambiguous. Trimming pared 5 bases from V and 0 bases from J, leaving 14 bases between. This CDR3 is built from 16 residues. The V gene's germline CDR1 is SNHLY and CDR2 FYNNEI. CDR3 residues: CASSTTGSGSGNTIYF. CDR3 DNA: TGTGCCAGCAGTACCACGGGCTCCGGCTCTGGAAACACCATATATTTT.

This clone is judged medium-sized. The chain recombines TRBV7-9 with TRBJ2-2; D ambiguous. Germline CDR1 SEHNR, CDR2 FQNEAQ (reference sequence). V lost 5 bases to trimming and J lost 8 bases, with 18 bases between them. This CDR3 region has 15 residues. For the CDR3, the DNA is TGTGCCAGCAGCGACCCCGCGCCGTGGGGAGGGGAGCTGTTTTTT. Its translation is CASSDPAPWGGELFF.

V and J are TRBV4-2 and TRBJ1-5; 9 bases fit TRBD1. The V gene's germline CDR1 is LGHNA and CDR2 YNFKEQ. CDR3 length: 17 residues. J lost 6 bases, V lost 0 bases, and 9 bases had no gene match. The CDR3 DNA is TGTGCCAGCAGCCAAGATCTAGGCGGGACAGGGACTCAGCCCCAGCATTTT. The encoded protein is CASSQDLGGTGTQPQHF.

This rearrangement joins TRBV10-1 to TRBJ1-2; D call uncertain. The CDR3 is 12 amino acids. With 11 bases removed from V and 3 bases from J, the gap between germline ends came to 13 bases. CDR1 is WNHNN, CDR2 SYGVQD, per germline (reference sequence). The CDR3 DNA reads as TGCGCCCTGAGCGAGACGGACTATGGCTACACCTTC. Its protein is CALSETDYGYTF.

The chain has TRBV5-1 and TRBJ2-2; no clear D. The CDR3 has 15 amino acids. Germline V CDR1 and CDR2: SGHRS, YFSETQ. Trimming removed 0 bases from V and 4 bases from J, with 10 bases in between. The CDR3 sequence: CASSLGHSGTGELFF. DNA of the CDR3: TGCGCCAGCAGCTTGGGACACTCCGGCACCGGGGAGCTGTTTTTT.

The rearrangement joins TRBV6-5 to TRBJ2-3; TRBD2 might be the D (6 bases). The CDR3 sequence is 15 residues long. Germline V gene data show CDR1 as MNHEY and CDR2 as SVGAGI. Trimming took off 8 bases at V and 2 bases at J, with 17 bases between the two ends. CDR3 DNA: TGTGCCAGCCGGAGGGTCACACAGGACACAGATACGCAGTATTTT. Its protein product is CASRRVTQDTDTQYF.

The V gene is TRBV19, the J gene TRBJ1-6, with 9 bases fitting TRBD1. Germline assignment: CDR1 LNHDA and CDR2 SQIVND (reference sequence). The CDR3 contains 17 residues. V trimming: 4 bases; J trimming: 6 bases; junction bases outside the gene matches: 10. The CDR3 loop is CASSTRMTGGGNSPLHF. Written as DNA, the CDR3 is TGTGCCAGTAGTACGCGAATGACAGGGGGAGGTAATTCACCCCTCCACTTT.

This chain uses TRBV2 with TRBJ1-6, with a weak D call TRBD1 (6 bases). The CDR3 loop spans 14 amino acids. Trimming stripped 7 bases from V and 6 bases from J, with 13 bases between. From germline, CDR1 is SNHLY and CDR2 FYNNEI. The CDR3 region has the DNA TGTGCCAGCAAAGGGGGACCGATTAATTCACCCCTCCACTTT. This codes for CASKGGPINSPLHF.

The genes are TRBV19 and TRBJ1-6, with D unclear. Germline lookup yields CDR1 LNHDA and CDR2 SQIVND (reference sequence). Trimming left V 6 bases short and J 4 bases short, with 4 bases between. This CDR3 comprises 12 residues. The CDR3 DNA reads as TGTGCCAGTAGGGGTTATAATTCACCCCTCCACTTT. It is translated as CASRGYNSPLHF.

The V gene is TRBV3-1 (or the pseudogene TRBV3-2), the J gene TRBJ1-3; D not resolved. Germline CDR1 LGHDT, CDR2 YNNKEL (reference sequence). V lost 0 bases to trimming and J lost 0 bases, with 12 bases between them. The length of the CDR3 is 17 residues. CDR3 residues: CASSQEVETDSGNTIYF. The CDR3 DNA follows: TGTGCCAGCAGCCAAGAGGTAGAAACAGACTCTGGAAACACCATATATTTT.

This rearrangement joins TRBV12-3 or TRBV12-4 to TRBJ1-4; D gene uncertain. This CDR3 has 13 residues. The ends were cut back, 8 bases at V and 0 bases at J, with 7 bases in the middle. CDR3 amino acids: CASGGATNEKLFF. Written as DNA, the CDR3 is TGTGCCAGCGGCGGAGCAACTAATGAAAAACTGTTTTTT.

The V call is TRBV19, the J call TRBJ2-1, with 7 nucleotides matching TRBD1. Looked up from germline, CDR1 is LNHDA and CDR2 is SQIVND (reference sequence). V was clipped by 6 bases and J by 7 bases; unmatched bases: 3. The CDR3 totals 12 residues. The CDR3 is CASRAGGNEQFF. Written as DNA, the CDR3 is TGTGCCAGTAGAGCAGGGGGAAATGAGCAGTTCTTC.

The chain uses TRBV11-2 and TRBJ1-2; D is unclear. CDR3 length: 14 residues. V dropped 0 bases and J dropped 6 bases, with 11 bases sitting between them. The germline V gene encodes CDR1 SGHAT and CDR2 FQNNGV. As DNA, the CDR3 is TGTGCCAGCAGCTTAGAGCCCTTCGGCGATGGCTACACCTTC. This gives the protein CASSLEPFGDGYTF. The full variable domain, completed using reference TRBV11-2 and TRBJ1-2, is EAGVAQSPRYKIIEKRQSVAFWCNPISGHATLYWYQQILGQGPKLLIQFQNNGVVDDSQLPKDRFSAERLKGVDSTLKIQPAKLEDSAVYLCASSLEPFGDGYTFGSGTRLTVV.

This clone was found once. The CDR3 coding sequence is TGTGCCAGCAGCCCCGGGACAGCTGTCAAGCAGTACTTC. Amino acid sequence: CASSPGTAVKQYF. The rearrangement uses TRBV7-9 and TRBJ2-7; 7 nucleotides line up with TRBD1. CDR1 SEHNR and CDR2 FQNEAQ come from the germline V gene (reference sequence). The trim removed 5 bases at V and 8 bases at J, leaving 9 bases unmatched. CDR3 length equals 13 residues.

J is TRBJ1-2 and V is TRBV11-2; maybe TRBD1 (6 bases). V lost 5 bases, J lost 8 bases, and 12 bases lay in between. Germline V gene sequence: CDR1 SGHAT, CDR2 FQNNGV. CDR3 length: 12 amino acids. Written as DNA, the CDR3 is TGTGCCAGCAGCGTCTACAGGGTCGGCTACACCTTC. The encoded protein is CASSVYRVGYTF. Together with reference TRBV11-2 and TRBJ1-2, the CDR3 gives the full variable domain: EAGVAQSPRYKIIEKRQSVAFWCNPISGHATLYWYQQILGQGPKLLIQFQNNGVVDDSQLPKDRFSAERLKGVDSTLKIQPAKLEDSAVYLCASSVYRVGYTFGSGTRLTVV.

The chain employs TRBV5-4 and TRBJ1-2; no clear D gene. Trimming pared 0 bases from V and 4 bases from J, leaving 7 bases between. Germline V CDR1 and CDR2: SGHNT, YYREEE (reference sequence). This CDR3 comprises 13 residues. For the CDR3, the DNA is TGTGCCAGCAGCTTGGACGGTCTCTATGGCTACACCTTC. This codes for CASSLDGLYGYTF.

V and J are TRBV5-1 and TRBJ2-1; a weak D match, TRBD1 (5 bases). CDR3 length equals 15 residues. From germline, CDR1 is SGHRS and CDR2 YFSETQ. The V and J ends lost 0 bases and 2 bases respectively, with 9 bases between them. The CDR3 loop reads CASSLEWGPYNEQFF. CDR3 sequence (DNA): TGCGCCAGCAGCTTGGAATGGGGCCCCTACAATGAGCAGTTCTTC.